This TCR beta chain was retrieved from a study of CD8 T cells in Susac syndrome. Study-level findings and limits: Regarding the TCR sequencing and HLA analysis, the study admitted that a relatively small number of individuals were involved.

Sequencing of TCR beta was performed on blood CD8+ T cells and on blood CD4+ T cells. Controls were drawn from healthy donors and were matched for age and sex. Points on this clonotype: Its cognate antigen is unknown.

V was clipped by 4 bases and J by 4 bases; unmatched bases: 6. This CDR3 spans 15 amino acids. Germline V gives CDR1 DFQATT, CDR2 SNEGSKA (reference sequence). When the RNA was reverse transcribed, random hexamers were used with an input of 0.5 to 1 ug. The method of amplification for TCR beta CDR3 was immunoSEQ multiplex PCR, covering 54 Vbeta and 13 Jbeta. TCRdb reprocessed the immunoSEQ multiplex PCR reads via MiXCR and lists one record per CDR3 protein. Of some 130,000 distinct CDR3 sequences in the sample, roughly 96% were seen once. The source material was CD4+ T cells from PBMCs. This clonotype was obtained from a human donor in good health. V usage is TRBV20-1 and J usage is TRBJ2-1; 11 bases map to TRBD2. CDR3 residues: CSATIAGGPYNEQFF. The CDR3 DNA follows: TGCAGTGCTACAATAGCGGGAGGGCCGTACAATGAGCAGTTCTTC.